The 16 T cell receptor beta chains reported below all come from one sample, sequenced in a study of blood T cell repertoires in COVID-19 (dated by TCRdb to the early 2020s). The protocol used for the library was the immunoSEQ multiplex PCR assay. Sourced from immuneACCESS, this table was stored by TCRdb with only in-frame sequences that have V and J called. A share of the clones is absent; for the studies checked, an unresolved V gene accounts for under half, and the remainder has no known explanation. The sample includes 120,000 to 150,000 clones, with 75% to 85% observed a single time. The ten top clones hold 10% to 15% of the sample. Sequencing was done on a sample of peripheral blood. The receptors here all came from a man between 60 and 75 years old with active or convalescent COVID-19.

V usage is TRBV11-2 and J usage is TRBJ1-5; 10 bases align to TRBD1. V shed 5 bases and J 4 bases; nucleotides not matched to a gene: 5. Per germline, CDR1 SGHAT and CDR2 FQNNGV. The CDR3 has 15 amino acids. CDR3 sequence reads: CASSRGQGVNQPQHF. The CDR3 coding sequence is TGTGCCAGCAGCCGAGGACAGGGGGTTAATCAGCCCCAGCATTTT.

There are a few counts of this clone. The chain is built from TRBV18 and TRBJ2-7; 8 bases align to TRBD1. The CDR3 contains 14 residues. The trim removed 5 bases at V and 2 bases at J, leaving 5 bases unmatched. Germline loops: CDR1 KGHSH, CDR2 LQKENI. CDR3 residues: CASSVTGAAYEQYF. Here the CDR3 DNA reads TGTGCCAGCTCAGTGACAGGGGCCGCCTACGAGCAGTACTTC.

The CDR3 DNA follows: TGCGCCACCCGCCTGAGCGGAGCGGCGGAGACCCAGTACTTC. Its protein product is CATRLSGAAETQYF. The chain employs TRBV10-2 and TRBJ2-5; perhaps TRBD2 as D (5 bases). Germline CDR1 reads WSHSY; CDR2 reads SAAADI. Trimming cost V 10 bases and J 5 bases, with 20 bases left between them. This CDR3 contains 14 residues.

The rearrangement uses TRBV28 and TRBJ1-5, with a possible D match to TRBD1 (6 bases). The germline V gene has CDR1 MDHEN and CDR2 SYDVKM. This CDR3 has 15 amino acids. Trimming stripped 3 bases from V and 6 bases from J, with 15 bases between. This CDR3 is CASSLDTGSGQPQHF. CDR3 in DNA: TGTGCCAGCAGTTTGGATACAGGGTCTGGTCAGCCCCAGCATTTT.

This chain joins TRBV1 and TRBJ2-1; the table gives TRBD2 as D, unverified against the DNA. TRBV1 is a listed pseudogene. CDR3 length: 16 amino acids. The CDR3 DNA follows: TGCACCAGCAGCCAAGTCGGGACTAGCGGTTACAATGAGCAGTTCTTC. It encodes CTSSQVGTSGYNEQFF.

This clone has just a few counts. The chain uses TRBV18 and TRBJ1-2; perhaps TRBD1 as D (6 bases). Germline assignment: CDR1 KGHSH and CDR2 LQKENI. CDR3 length: 15 residues. Deletions cut 3 bases from V and 7 bases from J, with 18 bases between. This CDR3 reads CASSPSSGGAAGYTF. DNA for the CDR3: TGTGCCAGCTCACCTTCGAGTGGGGGCGCGGCTGGCTACACCTTC.

This clone was found once. The CDR3 DNA reads as TGTGCCAGCAGGACCAGCGGGCTAGCCAAAAACATTCAGTACTTC. The encoded protein is CASRTSGLAKNIQYF. This rearrangement joins TRBV6-5 to TRBJ2-4, with D perhaps TRBD2 (6 bases). Germline values: CDR1 MNHEY, CDR2 SVGAGI. This CDR3 is 15 amino acids long. Trimming removed 6 bases from V and 0 bases from J, with 12 bases in between.

CDR3 nucleotides: TGTGCCAGCAGTTTTTTACCGCGGGCGGGTAGCAATCAGCCCCAGCATTTT. This gives the protein CASSFLPRAGSNQPQHF. The chain links TRBV28 to TRBJ1-5, with no clear D. Germline CDR1 MDHEN, CDR2 SYDVKM. Trimming left V 3 bases short and J 0 bases short, with 15 bases between. The CDR3 extends over 17 amino acids.

This clone was observed a handful of times. The chain combines TRBV27 with TRBJ2-6; TRBD1 matches at 7 bases. V trimming: 6 bases; J trimming: 0 bases; junction bases outside the gene matches: 8. The CDR3 length is 17 residues. The germline V gene encodes CDR1 MNHEY and CDR2 SMNVEV (reference sequence). This chain's CDR3 is CASRLTGASSGANVLTF. DNA of the CDR3: TGTGCCAGCAGACTAACAGGGGCCTCCTCTGGGGCCAACGTCCTGACTTTC.

The V and J genes are TRBV7-3 and TRBJ2-1; 7 bases agree with TRBD2. The V gene end was trimmed by 5 bases and the J gene end by 6 bases; junction bases not matched to a gene: 10. The germline CDR1 and CDR2 sequences are SGHTA and FQGTGA. The CDR3 totals 15 residues. CDR3 coding DNA: TGTGCCAGCAGCCGAGATCCAGGGACTACCAATGAGCAGTTCTTC. Amino acids: CASSRDPGTTNEQFF.

The J gene is TRBJ2-7, the V gene TRBV6-6; a weak D match, TRBD2 (6 bases). The germline V and J ends were trimmed by 6 bases and 0 bases, with 12 bases remaining between them. Looked up from germline, CDR1 is MNHNY and CDR2 is SVGAGI (reference sequence). The CDR3 spans 14 residues. CDR3 DNA: TGTGCCAGCAGCTCGACTAGTAGCTCCTACGAGCAGTACTTC. Translation: CASSSTSSSYEQYF.

The J gene is TRBJ1-1, the V gene TRBV10-3; D is possibly TRBD1 (5 bases). The CDR3 contains 17 residues. V was pared by 8 bases and J by 3 bases, with 25 bases between. The germline V gene has CDR1 ENHRY and CDR2 SYGVKD. The CDR3: CAIAGNSGARGDTEAFF. The CDR3 nucleotides are TGTGCCATCGCTGGTAACAGCGGGGCCCGGGGGGACACTGAAGCTTTCTTT.

V usage is TRBV19 and J usage is TRBJ1-1, with D perhaps TRBD1 (5 bases). V dropped 6 bases and J dropped 4 bases, with 27 bases sitting between them. The CDR3 has 18 amino acids. The V gene's germline CDR1 is LNHDA and CDR2 SQIVND (reference sequence). CDR3 sequence: CASRLASRGGSGGTEAFF. CDR3 DNA: TGTGCCAGTAGACTCGCTTCCCGAGGAGGGTCGGGGGGCACTGAAGCTTTCTTT.

This sequence joins TRBV6-5 and TRBJ2-7, with D maybe TRBD2 (5 bases). V lost 3 bases and J lost 3, with 18 bases in between. The CDR3 is 16 amino acids. Germline V CDR1 and CDR2: MNHEY, SVGAGI. CDR3 DNA: TGTGCCAGCAGTTATAACCCCGGGAAGCCGATCTACGAGCAGTACTTC. The encoded protein is CASSYNPGKPIYEQYF.

The genes are TRBV11-1 and TRBJ2-6; D is ambiguous. Trimming removed 2 bases at V and 1 base at J, with 6 bases between. The CDR3 loop spans 15 amino acids. Per germline, CDR1 SGHAT and CDR2 FQDESV (reference sequence). CDR3 loop: CASSLTDSGANVLTF. The CDR3 DNA is TGTGCCAGCAGCTTAACTGATTCTGGGGCCAACGTCCTGACTTTC.

This clone appeared a few times. The V and J genes are TRBV6-5 and TRBJ2-3, with 14 positions matching TRBD2. Trimming took 7 bases from V and 4 from J; bases not matched to a gene: 4. CDR1 is MNHEY and CDR2 is SVGAGI in the germline V gene. The CDR3 sequence is 15 residues long. This chain's CDR3 is CASNRLAGGPDTQYF. As DNA, the CDR3 is TGTGCCAGCAATCGACTAGCGGGAGGGCCAGATACGCAGTATTTT.